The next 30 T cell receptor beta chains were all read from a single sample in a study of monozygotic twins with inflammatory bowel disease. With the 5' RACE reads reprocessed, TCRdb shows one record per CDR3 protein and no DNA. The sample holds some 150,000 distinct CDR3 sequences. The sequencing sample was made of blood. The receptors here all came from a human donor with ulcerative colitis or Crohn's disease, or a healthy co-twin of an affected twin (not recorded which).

The CDR3 protein is CSALRDLTEAFF. The V call is TRBV20-1, the J call TRBJ1-1; TCRdb designates TRBD1, a call that cannot be tested without DNA. Germline CDR1 and CDR2: DFQATT and SNEGSKA (reference sequence). The CDR3 has 12 amino acids.

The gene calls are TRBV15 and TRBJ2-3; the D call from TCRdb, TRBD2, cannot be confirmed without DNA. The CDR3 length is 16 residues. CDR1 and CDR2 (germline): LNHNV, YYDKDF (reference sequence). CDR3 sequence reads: CATSRGGEGLADTQYF.

The CDR3 is CASRWRQGNNQPQHF. This chain joins TRBV5-4 and TRBJ1-5; the TRBD1 assignment by TCRdb is unverifiable without DNA. The CDR3 is 15 residues long. Germline V CDR1 and CDR2: SGHNT, YYREEE (reference sequence).

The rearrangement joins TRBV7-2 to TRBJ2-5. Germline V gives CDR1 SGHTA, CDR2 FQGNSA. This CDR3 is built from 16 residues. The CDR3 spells CASSFLPVYIQETQYF.

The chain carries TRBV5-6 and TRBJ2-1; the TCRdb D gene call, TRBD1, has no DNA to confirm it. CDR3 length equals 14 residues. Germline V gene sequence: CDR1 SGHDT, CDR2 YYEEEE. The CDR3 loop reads CASSLMGGFNEQFF.

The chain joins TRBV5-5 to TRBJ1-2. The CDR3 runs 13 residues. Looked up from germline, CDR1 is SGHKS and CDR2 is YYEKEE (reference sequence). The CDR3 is CASSLGDIYGYTF.

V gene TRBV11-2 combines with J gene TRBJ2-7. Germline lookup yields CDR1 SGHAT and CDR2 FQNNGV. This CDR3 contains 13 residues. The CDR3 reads CASSLEAVNEQYF.

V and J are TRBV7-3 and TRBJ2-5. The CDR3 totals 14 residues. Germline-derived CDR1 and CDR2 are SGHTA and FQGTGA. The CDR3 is CASSLMSGSETQYF.

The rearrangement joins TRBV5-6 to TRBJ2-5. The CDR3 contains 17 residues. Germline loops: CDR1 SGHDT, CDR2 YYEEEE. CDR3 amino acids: CASSLLPITALQETQYF.

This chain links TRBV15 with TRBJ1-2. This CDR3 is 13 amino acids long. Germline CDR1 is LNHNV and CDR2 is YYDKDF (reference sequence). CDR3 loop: CATSRGRGYGYTF.

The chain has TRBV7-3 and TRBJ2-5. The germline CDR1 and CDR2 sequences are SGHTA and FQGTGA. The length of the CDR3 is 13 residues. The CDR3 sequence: CASSLRLRENQYF.

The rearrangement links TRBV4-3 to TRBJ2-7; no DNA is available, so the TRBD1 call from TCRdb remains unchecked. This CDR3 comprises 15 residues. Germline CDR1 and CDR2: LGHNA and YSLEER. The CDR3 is CASSPRVGDYYEQYF.

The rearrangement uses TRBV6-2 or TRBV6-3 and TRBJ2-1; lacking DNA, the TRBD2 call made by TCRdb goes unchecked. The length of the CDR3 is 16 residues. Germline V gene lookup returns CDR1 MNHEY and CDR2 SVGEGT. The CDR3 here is CASSSFAGEFRNEQFF.

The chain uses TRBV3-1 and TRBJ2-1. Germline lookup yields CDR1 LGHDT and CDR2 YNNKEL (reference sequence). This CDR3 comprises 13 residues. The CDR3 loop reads CASSQVPESEQFF.

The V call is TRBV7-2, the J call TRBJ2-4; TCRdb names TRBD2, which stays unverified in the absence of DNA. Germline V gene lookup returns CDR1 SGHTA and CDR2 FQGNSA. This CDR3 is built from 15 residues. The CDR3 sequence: CASSWGEVVKNIQYF.

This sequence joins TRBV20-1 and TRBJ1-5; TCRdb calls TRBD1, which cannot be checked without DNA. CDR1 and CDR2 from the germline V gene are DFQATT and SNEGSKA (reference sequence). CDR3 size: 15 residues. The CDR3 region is CSARRTGYSNQPQHF.

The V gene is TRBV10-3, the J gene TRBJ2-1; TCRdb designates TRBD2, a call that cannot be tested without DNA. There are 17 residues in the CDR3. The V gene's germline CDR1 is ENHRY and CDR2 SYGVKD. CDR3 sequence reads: CAISESASGSVYNEQFF.

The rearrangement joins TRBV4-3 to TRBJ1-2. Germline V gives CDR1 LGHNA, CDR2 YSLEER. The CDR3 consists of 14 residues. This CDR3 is CASSQGGSYYGYTF.

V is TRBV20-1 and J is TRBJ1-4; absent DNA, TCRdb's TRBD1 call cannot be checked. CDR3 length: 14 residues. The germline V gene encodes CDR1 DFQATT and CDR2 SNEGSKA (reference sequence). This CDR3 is CSARVQGTNEKLFF.

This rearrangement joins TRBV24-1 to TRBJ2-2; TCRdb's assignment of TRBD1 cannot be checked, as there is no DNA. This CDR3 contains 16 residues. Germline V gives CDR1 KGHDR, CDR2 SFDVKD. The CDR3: CATSDRKFRRGGELFF.

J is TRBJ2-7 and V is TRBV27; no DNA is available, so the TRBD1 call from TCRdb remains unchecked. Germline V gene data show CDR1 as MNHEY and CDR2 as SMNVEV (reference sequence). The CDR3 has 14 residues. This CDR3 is CASSYRDSPYEQYF.

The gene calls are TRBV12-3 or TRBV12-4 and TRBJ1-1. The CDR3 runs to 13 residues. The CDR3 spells CASIFGEATEAFF.

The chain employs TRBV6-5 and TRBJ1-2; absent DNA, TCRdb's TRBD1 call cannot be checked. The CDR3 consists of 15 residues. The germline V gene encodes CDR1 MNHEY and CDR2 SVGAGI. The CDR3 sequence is CASSYSFLQGNGYTF.

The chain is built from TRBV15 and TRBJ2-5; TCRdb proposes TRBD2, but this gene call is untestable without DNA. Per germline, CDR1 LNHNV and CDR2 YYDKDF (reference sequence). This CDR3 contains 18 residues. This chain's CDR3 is CATSSLGTRAGGEETQYF.

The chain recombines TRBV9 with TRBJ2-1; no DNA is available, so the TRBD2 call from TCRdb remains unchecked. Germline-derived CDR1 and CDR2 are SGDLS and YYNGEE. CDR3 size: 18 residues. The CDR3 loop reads CASSVEPIPLAGYNEQFF.

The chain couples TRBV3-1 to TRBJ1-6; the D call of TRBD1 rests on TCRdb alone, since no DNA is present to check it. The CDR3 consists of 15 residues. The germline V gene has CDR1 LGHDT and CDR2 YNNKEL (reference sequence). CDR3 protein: CASSPQRGPYSPLHF. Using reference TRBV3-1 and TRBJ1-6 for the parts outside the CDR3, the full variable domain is DTAVSQTPKYLVTQMGNDKSIKCEQNLGHDTMYWYKQDSKKFLKIMFSYNNKELIINETVPNRFSPKSPDKAHLNLHINSLELGDSAVYFCASSPQRGPYSPLHFGNGTRLTVT.

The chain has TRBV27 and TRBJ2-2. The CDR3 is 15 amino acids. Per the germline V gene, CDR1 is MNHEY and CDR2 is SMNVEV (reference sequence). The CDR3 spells CASSLRWLNTGELFF.

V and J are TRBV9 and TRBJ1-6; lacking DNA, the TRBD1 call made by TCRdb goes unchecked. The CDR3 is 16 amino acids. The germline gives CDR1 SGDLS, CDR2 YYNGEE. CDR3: CASSPDPRGGYSPLHF.

This CDR3 reads CASSLGGARVYEQYF. The rearrangement uses TRBV7-9 and TRBJ2-7; the D call from TCRdb, TRBD1, cannot be confirmed without DNA. The CDR3 has 15 residues. The germline V gene encodes CDR1 SEHNR and CDR2 FQNEAQ (reference sequence).

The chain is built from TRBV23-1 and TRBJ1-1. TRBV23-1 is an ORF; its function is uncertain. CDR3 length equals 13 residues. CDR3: CASSPEKRGEAFF.